This entry features one T cell receptor beta chain sequence. Its cognate antigen is unknown. The sample is drawn from a study of cytomegalovirus exposure and HLA in healthy donors. Amplification used 60 Vbeta primers and 13 Jbeta primers. Sequencing was performed with immunoSEQ multiplex PCR; in TCRdb, only in-frame clones are kept and a portion is missing. The sample includes approximately 110,000 clones, over 60% of them seen just once. V was pared by 5 bases and J by 4 bases, with 12 bases between. The CDR3 consists of 13 residues. Germline V CDR1 and CDR2: SGHAT, FQNNGV. Study-level points and caveats: Earlier analysis looked at TCR beta V segments, and most were productive about 90% or about 30% of the time.

The donors, nominally healthy at sampling, likely had unrecorded immune exposures. The specimen was PBMCs. The chain carries TRBV11-2 and TRBJ2-7; no clear D gene. The receptor was derived from a man aged 35-49 years in good health and CMV-seropositive. The CDR3 sequence: CASSITIAYEQYF. In DNA form, the CDR3 reads TGTGCCAGCAGCATTACAATAGCTTACGAGCAGTACTTC.